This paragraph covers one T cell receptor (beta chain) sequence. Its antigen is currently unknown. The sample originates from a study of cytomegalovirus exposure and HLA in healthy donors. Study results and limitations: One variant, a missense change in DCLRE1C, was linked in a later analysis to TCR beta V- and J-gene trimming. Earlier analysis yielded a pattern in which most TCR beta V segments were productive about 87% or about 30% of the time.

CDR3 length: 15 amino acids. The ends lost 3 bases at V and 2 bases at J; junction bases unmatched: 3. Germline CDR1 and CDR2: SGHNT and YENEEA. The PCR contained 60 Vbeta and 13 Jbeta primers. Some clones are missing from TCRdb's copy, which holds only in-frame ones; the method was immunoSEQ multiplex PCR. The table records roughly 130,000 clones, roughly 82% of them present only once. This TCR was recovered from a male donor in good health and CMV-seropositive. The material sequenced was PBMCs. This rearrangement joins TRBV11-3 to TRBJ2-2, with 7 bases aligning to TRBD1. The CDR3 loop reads CASSFGQVNTGELFF. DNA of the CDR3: TGTGCCAGCAGCTTCGGACAGGTTAACACCGGGGAGCTGTTTTTT.